This passage covers 7 T cell receptor beta chains from one sample sequenced in a study of cytomegalovirus exposure and HLA in healthy donors. The PCR made use of 60 Vbeta and 13 Jbeta primers. Using immunoSEQ multiplex PCR, the repertoire was profiled, and TCRdb retains in-frame clones only, with some absent. Its clone listing holds about 130,000 clones. Sequenced: PBMCs. Receptors originate from a woman aged 40 to 50 in good health and CMV-seropositive.

J is TRBJ2-5 and V is TRBV11-3; 13 positions match TRBD2. Germline assignment: CDR1 SGHNT and CDR2 YENEEA. The V segment lost 5 bases and the J segment 5 bases; nucleotides outside the gene matches: 5. The CDR3 is 15 amino acids. The CDR3 DNA is TGTGCCAGCAGCAACGGACTAGCGGGAGATGAGACCCAGTACTTC. Its translation is CASSNGLAGDETQYF.

V usage is TRBV28 and J usage is TRBJ1-3; TRBD1 agrees at 12 bases. The CDR3 spans 17 residues. The ends lost 8 bases at V and 4 bases at J; junction bases unmatched: 12. Germline V lookup: CDR1 MDHEN, CDR2 SYDVKM. CDR3 amino acids: CASWGQGATLSGNTIYF. The CDR3 nucleotides are TGTGCCAGCTGGGGACAGGGGGCTACCCTCTCCGGAAACACCATATATTTT.

This chain connects TRBV30 to TRBJ1-2, with TRBD1 as a possible D gene (6 bases). The CDR3 extends over 15 amino acids. CDR1 and CDR2 from the germline V gene are GTSNPN and SVGIG (reference sequence). Trimming took 1 base from V and 1 from J, leaving 13 bases between them. Here the CDR3 reads CAWSGGLEINYGYTF. Written as DNA, the CDR3 is TGTGCCTGGAGTGGGGGGCTTGAGATTAACTATGGCTACACCTTC.

V gene TRBV6-1 combines with J gene TRBJ2-1; tentative D call: TRBD2 (6 bases). The CDR3 consists of 14 residues. The germline V gene has CDR1 MNHNS and CDR2 SASEGT. Trimming took 3 bases from V and 3 from J, leaving 9 bases between them. The CDR3 region has the DNA TGTGCCAGCAGTGAGGGGGGAAGCTACAATGAGCAGTTCTTC. Its protein product is CASSEGGSYNEQFF.

The chain joins TRBV6-4 to TRBJ2-7, with 9 bases fitting TRBD2. Germline V CDR1 and CDR2: MRHNA, SNTAGT. The CDR3 totals 14 residues. J was trimmed by 0 bases and V by 8 bases; bases with no gene match: 5. The CDR3: CASGLLAGSYEQYF. The DNA of the CDR3 is TGTGCCAGCGGTTTACTAGCGGGCTCCTACGAGCAGTACTTC.

This sequence joins TRBV28 and TRBJ2-7, with 7 bases lining up with TRBD2. V trimming: 8 bases; J trimming: 3 bases; junction bases outside the gene matches: 4. This CDR3 is built from 12 residues. Germline CDR1 MDHEN, CDR2 SYDVKM. CDR3 region: CASETSSYEQYF. DNA of the CDR3: TGTGCCAGCGAGACTAGCAGCTACGAGCAGTACTTC.

The chain employs TRBV27 and TRBJ2-2; possibly TRBD2 for D (5 bases). This CDR3 comprises 17 residues. V was cut by 2 bases and J by 4 bases, with 17 bases left in between. Germline V gene data show CDR1 as MNHEY and CDR2 as SMNVEV (reference sequence). CDR3 DNA: TGTGCCAGCAGTTTACTCCCCGCTAGCCCTGGCACCGGGGAGCTGTTTTTT. Protein: CASSLLPASPGTGELFF.